The 30 T cell receptor beta chains listed next were all sequenced from one sample in a study of vaccination effects on CD4 cells after COVID-19 (dated by TCRdb to between 2021 and 2023). The protocol used for the library was the immunoSEQ multiplex PCR assay. TCRdb's version of the immuneACCESS table is confined to in-frame rearrangements and falls short of the full clone set. An unresolved V gene accounts for under half of the shortfall where checked; the remainder is of unknown origin. The sample records just under 75,000 clones, 73% of which are singletons. Roughly 2.1% of the sample is in the top ten clones. After 10 to 11 days of culture, CD4+ T cells were isolated with the EasySep CD4+ T cell isolation kit. Two doses of either the BNT162b2 or the mRNA-1273 mRNA SARS-CoV-2 vaccine were administered to participants. The antigens for these receptors are not known. Sequenced material: CD4+ T cells from PBMCs cultured without peptide, taken after COVID-19 vaccination. The receptors here all came from a human donor who received a COVID-19 vaccine.

This clone occurred once. V gene TRBV6-2 or TRBV6-3 combines with J gene TRBJ2-3; D may be TRBD2 (6 bases). This CDR3 has 17 amino acids. Trimming took off 0 bases at V and 0 bases at J, with 13 bases between the two ends. The germline V gene has CDR1 MNHEY and CDR2 SVGEGT. This CDR3 reads CASSYSPGRGSTDTQYF. CDR3 coding DNA: TGTGCCAGCAGTTACTCCCCGGGACGGGGGAGCACAGATACGCAGTATTTT.

The V and J genes are TRBV23-1 and TRBJ2-2; D call uncertain. TRBV23-1 is an open reading frame, and its role is uncertain. CDR3 length: 14 residues. With 5 bases removed from V and 0 bases from J, the gap between germline ends came to 7 bases. The CDR3 nucleotides read TGCGCCAGCAGTGCCCGAACGAACACCGGGGAGCTGTTTTTT. This gives the protein CASSARTNTGELFF.

The chain joins TRBV30 to TRBJ2-3, with D perhaps TRBD1 or TRBD2 (5 bases each). This CDR3 has 14 residues. The germline V and J ends were trimmed by 3 bases and 2 bases, with 12 bases remaining between them. Germline-derived CDR1 and CDR2 are GTSNPN and SVGIG (reference sequence). CDR3 sequence reads: CAWSPVGATDTQYF. The CDR3 bases are TGTGCCTGGAGCCCCGTCGGGGCCACAGATACGCAGTATTTT.

The chain combines TRBV5-1 with TRBJ1-4; tentative D call: TRBD1 (5 bases). Germline lookup yields CDR1 SGHRS and CDR2 YFSETQ. The CDR3 totals 13 residues. The V and J ends lost 5 bases and 5 bases respectively, with 10 bases between them. The CDR3 here is CASSPGPNEKLFF. The CDR3 DNA reads TGCGCCAGCAGTCCGGGGCCCAATGAAAAACTGTTTTTT.

The J gene is TRBJ2-7, the V gene TRBV19, with 10 positions matching TRBD1. The germline CDR1 and CDR2 sequences are LNHDA and SQIVND (reference sequence). Trimming at V came to 3 bases and at J to 7 bases, leaving 21 bases not matched to a gene. This CDR3 has 19 amino acids. CDR3 coding DNA: TGTGCCAGTAGTATCCGGGACAGGGGACTTCTTTTTCACCGACTGGAGCAGTACGTC. It specifies CASSIRDRGLLFHRLEQYV.

This clone was picked up a small number of times. This sequence joins TRBV19 and TRBJ1-5; D is possibly TRBD1 (5 bases). Germline-derived CDR1 and CDR2 are LNHDA and SQIVND (reference sequence). This CDR3 spans 17 amino acids. V was trimmed by 3 bases and J by 3 bases, leaving 18 bases between them. Written as DNA, the CDR3 is TGTGCCAGTAGTATCGGCGGAAAGGGGCGATTCAATCAGCCCCAGCATTTT. This gives the protein CASSIGGKGRFNQPQHF.

This clone was observed a handful of times. The chain joins TRBV19 to TRBJ1-1; D perhaps matches TRBD1 (5 bases). Trimming took 4 bases from V and 4 from J, leaving 10 bases between them. This CDR3 has 13 amino acids. Germline V gene lookup returns CDR1 LNHDA and CDR2 SQIVND (reference sequence). The CDR3 bases are TGTGCCAGTAGTAATACAGGTACCACTGAAGCTTTCTTT. Translated, it gives CASSNTGTTEAFF.

This chain joins TRBV10-1 and TRBJ2-3; 7 nucleotides align to TRBD2. This CDR3 spans 15 amino acids. J lost 3 bases, V lost 3 bases, and 6 bases had no gene match. In germline, CDR1 is WNHNN, CDR2 SYGVQD (reference sequence). CDR3 DNA sequence: TGCGCCAGCAGTGACCAAGGACTAGGGACAGATACGCAGTATTTT. It codes for CASSDQGLGTDTQYF.

The sample holds a few counts of this clone. CDR3 sequence reads: CSVGAGQNQPQHF. CDR3 nucleotides: TGCAGCGTTGGGGCAGGCCAGAATCAGCCCCAGCATTTT. The chain combines TRBV29-1 with TRBJ1-5; no clear D gene. This CDR3 is built from 13 residues. With 4 bases removed from V and 4 bases from J, the gap between germline ends came to 11 bases. Germline V CDR1 and CDR2: SQVTM, ANQGSEA.

The chain carries TRBV20-1 and TRBJ2-3, with D tentatively TRBD2 (6 bases). The CDR3 has 13 residues. Germline-derived CDR1 and CDR2 are DFQATT and SNEGSKA (reference sequence). V was shortened by 3 bases and J by 2 bases, with 9 bases between the two germline ends. CDR3 sequence reads: CSASPGLTDTQYF. CDR3 nucleotides: TGCAGTGCTAGTCCGGGACTCACAGATACGCAGTATTTT.

CDR3 nucleotide sequence: TGTGCCAGCAGCTTAGGGACAGTAGTACCAGATACGCAGTATTTT. Protein sequence: CASSLGTVVPDTQYF. The rearrangement joins TRBV7-2 to TRBJ2-3; D may be TRBD1 (6 bases). The CDR3 contains 15 residues. V was shortened by 1 base and J by 4 bases, with 12 bases between the two germline ends. Germline loops: CDR1 SGHTA, CDR2 FQGNSA.

In this sample, this clone turned up a few times. The gene calls are TRBV9 and TRBJ1-2, with unresolved D. Germline V gives CDR1 SGDLS, CDR2 YYNGEE. There are 16 residues in the CDR3. Trimming stripped 0 bases from V and 4 bases from J, with 16 bases between. The CDR3 DNA is TGTGCCAGCAGCGTAGGTCCCTTCGCGGCCGGCTATGGCTACACCTTC. Its translation: CASSVGPFAAGYGYTF.

This clone has just one count. The chain combines TRBV28 with TRBJ1-2; 9 positions agree with TRBD1. V trimming: 6 bases; J trimming: 3 bases; junction bases outside the gene matches: 8. The CDR3 contains 15 residues. Per germline, CDR1 MDHEN and CDR2 SYDVKM. CDR3 in amino acids: CASRSFRDRDYGYTF. CDR3 nucleotide sequence: TGTGCCAGCAGATCTTTCCGGGACAGGGACTATGGCTACACCTTC.

J is TRBJ1-2 and V is TRBV6-5; no clear D gene. CDR1 MNHEY and CDR2 SVGAGI come from the germline V gene. The CDR3 consists of 14 residues. V lost 0 bases to trimming and J lost 2 bases, with 7 bases between them. The CDR3 DNA reads as TGTGCCAGCAGTTACTCGGTACGGAACTATGGCTACACCTTC. Translation gives CASSYSVRNYGYTF.

The CDR3 region has the DNA TGCGCCAGCAGCCAAGATGTGGGGGCGGGGGGTACCTACAATGAGCAGTTCTTC. Translation gives CASSQDVGAGGTYNEQFF. This chain connects TRBV4-3 to TRBJ2-1; TRBD2 matches at 8 bases. J lost 2 bases, V lost 0 bases, and 9 bases had no gene match. The CDR3 is made up of 18 amino acids. Germline V gene lookup returns CDR1 LGHNA and CDR2 YSLEER.

This chain uses TRBV18 with TRBJ2-7; D may be TRBD1 (5 bases). The V gene's germline CDR1 is KGHSH and CDR2 LQKENI. The CDR3 has 13 residues. V lost 4 bases and J lost 5, with 12 bases in between. The CDR3, as DNA: TGTGCCAGCTCACTCAGGGCCGGTAACGAGCAGTACGTC. Amino acids: CASSLRAGNEQYV.

The rearrangement joins TRBV6-5 to TRBJ1-6, with a weak D call TRBD1 (5 bases). Per the germline V gene, CDR1 is MNHEY and CDR2 is SVGAGI. The CDR3 has 15 amino acids. With 4 bases removed from V and 7 bases from J, the gap between germline ends came to 14 bases. The CDR3: CASSSGSLGNSPLHF. Written as DNA, the CDR3 is TGTGCCAGCAGTTCAGGGTCCCTTGGAAATTCACCCCTCCACTTT.

This chain joins TRBV19 and TRBJ1-6, with TRBD1 matching 9 bases. Unmatched junction bases numbered 12, after V lost 8 bases and J lost 10 bases. The CDR3 covers 15 residues. The V gene's germline CDR1 is LNHDA and CDR2 SQIVND (reference sequence). CDR3 sequence (DNA): TGTGCCAGTCACCACCTAACAGGGGGCGGCTCACCCCTCCACTTT. This gives the protein CASHHLTGGGSPLHF.

Only a few counts were recorded for this clone. V is TRBV9 and J is TRBJ1-2; D gene unclear. The CDR3 sequence is 12 residues long. Germline V CDR1 and CDR2: SGDLS, YYNGEE. With 4 bases removed from V and 7 bases from J, the gap between germline ends came to 11 bases. The CDR3 DNA follows: TGTGCCAGCAGCAGGGCAAACCTTGGCTACACCTTC. Encoded protein: CASSRANLGYTF.

The chain uses TRBV19 and TRBJ2-5; the match to TRBD1 covers 9 bases. CDR1 and CDR2 from the germline V gene are LNHDA and SQIVND (reference sequence). CDR3 length: 14 residues. Trimming took 6 bases from V and 5 from J; bases not matched to a gene: 7. For the CDR3, the DNA is TGTGCCAGTAGGGTACAGGGGGCTGGGGAGACCCAGTACTTC. Translation: CASRVQGAGETQYF.

The chain links TRBV5-5 to TRBJ1-2; no clear D gene. The germline gives CDR1 SGHKS, CDR2 YYEKEE (reference sequence). This CDR3 region has 16 residues. V lost 1 base, J lost 2 bases, and 15 bases lay in between. The CDR3 bases are TGTGCCAGCAGCTTGAGTCCGAATTTCGGGAACTATGGCTACACCTTC. Its protein product is CASSLSPNFGNYGYTF.

This clone came up a few times. The chain employs TRBV19 and TRBJ1-2; 8 bases are a match to TRBD1. The V and J ends lost 7 bases and 9 bases, in that order; junction bases with no gene match: 13. Germline V gene lookup returns CDR1 LNHDA and CDR2 SQIVND (reference sequence). The length of the CDR3 is 14 residues. CDR3 DNA: TGTGCCAGTATTACCACGACAGGGGTGAACAGCTACACCTTC. It is translated as CASITTTGVNSYTF.

This clone was found once. The genes are TRBV5-6 and TRBJ1-1, with 8 bases aligning to TRBD1. This CDR3 contains 14 residues. Germline V CDR1 and CDR2: SGHDT, YYEEEE. With V trimmed by 0 bases and J by 4 bases, 2 bases remained unmatched. The CDR3 nucleotides are TGTGCCAGCAGCTTGGACAGGGGGGGCACTGAAGCTTTCTTT. Translation gives CASSLDRGGTEAFF.

The chain combines TRBV5-1 with TRBJ2-3; 9 nucleotides line up with TRBD2. Germline CDR1 reads SGHRS; CDR2 reads YFSETQ. This CDR3 region has 14 residues. The V and J ends lost 7 bases and 2 bases, in that order; junction bases with no gene match: 5. The CDR3 DNA is TGCGCCAGCTCGGGCGGGGGGGCCACAGATACGCAGTATTTT. Its translation: CASSGGGATDTQYF.

The chain recombines TRBV2 with TRBJ2-5; unclear D gene. V shed 4 bases and J shed 5 bases, with 11 bases lying between them. Germline CDR1 and CDR2: SNHLY and FYNNEI. CDR3 length: 13 amino acids. Here the CDR3 reads CASSVGIVETQYF. The CDR3 DNA follows: TGTGCCAGCAGTGTAGGTATAGTCGAGACCCAGTACTTC.

The chain employs TRBV3-1 (or the pseudogene TRBV3-2) and TRBJ1-1, with D unresolved. CDR1 is LGHDT and CDR2 is YNNKEL in the germline V gene (reference sequence). V lost 5 bases, J lost 0 bases, and 10 bases lay in between. This CDR3 is 14 amino acids long. In nucleotides, the CDR3 is TGTGCCAGCAGCGCCCGAGAGTTGAACACTGAAGCTTTCTTT. Amino acid sequence: CASSARELNTEAFF.

The chain has TRBV5-1 and TRBJ2-3, with TRBD2 matching over 9 bases. This CDR3 comprises 16 residues. The J segment lost 2 bases and the V segment lost 1 base, leaving 5 bases of the junction unmatched. Looked up from germline, CDR1 is SGHRS and CDR2 is YFSETQ. CDR3 nucleotide sequence: TGCGCCAGCAGCTTGAATAGCGGGGGCGCCACAGATACGCAGTATTTT. It specifies CASSLNSGGATDTQYF. Based on the CDR3 plus reference TRBV5-1 and TRBJ2-3, the full variable domain is KAGVTQTPRYLIKTRGQQVTLSCSPISGHRSVSWYQQTPGQGLQFLFEYFSETQRNKGNFPGRFSGRQFSNSRSEMNVSTLELGDSALYLCASSLNSGGATDTQYFGPGTRLTVL.

The V call is TRBV28, the J call TRBJ1-5; D is undetermined. The ends were cut back, 5 bases at V and 1 base at J, with 9 bases in the middle. CDR1 MDHEN and CDR2 SYDVKM come from the germline V gene. This CDR3 has 14 residues. The CDR3 DNA is TGTGCCAGCAGTCCGGACGGCAGCAATCAGCCCCAGCATTTT. Translating it yields CASSPDGSNQPQHF.

The J gene is TRBJ2-5, the V gene TRBV7-2; 9 bases are a match to TRBD1. Per the germline V gene, CDR1 is SGHTA and CDR2 is FQGNSA. Trimming at V came to 5 bases and at J to 7 bases, leaving 8 bases not matched to a gene. The length of the CDR3 is 14 residues. The CDR3 loop reads CASSDRTGVVTQYF. CDR3 in DNA: TGTGCCAGCAGCGACCGGACAGGGGTAGTGACCCAGTACTTC.

The DNA for the CDR3 is TGTGCCAGCAGTATGCAGACGGACGGGTATGGCTACACCTTC. Encoded protein: CASSMQTDGYGYTF. This rearrangement joins TRBV6-5 to TRBJ1-2; D gene uncertain. Germline CDR1 reads MNHEY; CDR2 reads SVGAGI. This CDR3 comprises 14 residues. V was cut by 5 bases and J by 5 bases, with 15 bases left in between.